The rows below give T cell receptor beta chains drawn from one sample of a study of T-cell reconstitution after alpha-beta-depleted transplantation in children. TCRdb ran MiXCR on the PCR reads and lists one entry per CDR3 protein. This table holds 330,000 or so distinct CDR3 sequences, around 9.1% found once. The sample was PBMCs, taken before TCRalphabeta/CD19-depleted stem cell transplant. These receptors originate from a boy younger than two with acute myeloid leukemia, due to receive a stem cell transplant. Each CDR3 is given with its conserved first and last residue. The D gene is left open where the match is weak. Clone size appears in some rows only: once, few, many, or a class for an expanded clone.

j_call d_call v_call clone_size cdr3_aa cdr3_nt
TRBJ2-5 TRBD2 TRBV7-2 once CASSLGELAGVGETQYF TGTGCCAGCAGCTTAGGAGAACTAGCGGGGGTTGGAGAGACCCAGTACTTC
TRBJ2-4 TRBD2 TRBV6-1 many CAGVAGGPVDIQYF TGTGCGGGAGTAGCGGGAGGCCCCGTGGACATTCAGTACTTC
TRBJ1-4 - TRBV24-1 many CAAAVTTNEKLFF TGTGCCGCGGCGGTGACAACTAATGAAAAACTGTTTTTT
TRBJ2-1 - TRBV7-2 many CASSLTPSSYNEQFF TGTGCCAGCAGCCTAACACCGAGCTCCTACAATGAGCAGTTCTTC
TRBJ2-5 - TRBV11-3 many CASSPSEGEYETQYF TGTGCCAGCAGCCCCTCGGAGGGGGAATATGAGACCCAGTACTTC
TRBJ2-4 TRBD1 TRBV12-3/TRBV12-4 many CASSSQGALAKNIQYF TGTGCCAGCAGTTCTCAGGGGGCGCTAGCCAAAAACATTCAGTACTTC
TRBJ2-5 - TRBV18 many CASSPQTQETQYF TGTGCCAGCTCACCTCAGACCCAAGAGACCCAGTACTTC
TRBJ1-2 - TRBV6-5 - CASSYGGRGYGYTF TGTGCCAGCAGTTACGGGGGACGGGGCTATGGCTACACCTTC
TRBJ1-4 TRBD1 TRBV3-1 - CAICRGQGARPTNEKLFF TGTGCCATCTGTCGGGGACAGGGGGCGCGACCAACTAATGAAAAACTGTTTTTT
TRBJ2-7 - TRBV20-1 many CSASRDRFYEQYF TGCAGTGCTAGTCGGGACCGATTCTACGAGCAGTACTTC
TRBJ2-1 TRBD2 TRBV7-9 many CASSFFGGRKSSYNEQFF TGTGCCAGCAGCTTTTTCGGCGGGAGGAAATCCTCCTACAATGAGCAGTTCTTC
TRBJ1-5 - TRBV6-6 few CASKPSNQPQHF TGTGCCAGCAAGCCGAGCAATCAGCCCCAGCATTTT
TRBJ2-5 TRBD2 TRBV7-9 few CASGASGGVETQYF TGTGCCAGCGGGGCTAGCGGGGGAGTAGAGACCCAGTACTTC
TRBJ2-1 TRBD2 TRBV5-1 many CASSLVVRRVGGAYNEQFF TGCGCCAGCAGCTTGGTAGTACGGAGAGTGGGGGGGGCCTACAATGAGCAGTTCTTC
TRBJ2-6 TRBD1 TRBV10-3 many CAISEPEQGAGGANVLTF TGTGCCATCAGTGAGCCGGAACAGGGGGCCGGGGGGGCCAACGTCCTGACTTTC
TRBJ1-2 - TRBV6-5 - CASSSGNQGYGYTF TGTGCCAGCAGTTCGGGTAACCAGGGCTATGGCTACACCTTC
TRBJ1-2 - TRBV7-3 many CASSSSYNGYTF TGTGCCAGCAGCTCCTCTTATAATGGCTACACCTTC
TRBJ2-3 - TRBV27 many CASSPPDRYLTDTQYF TGTGCCAGCAGTCCTCCCGACCGTTACCTCACAGATACGCAGTATTTT
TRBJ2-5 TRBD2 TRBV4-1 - CASSQDRFGLAGGGGETQYF TGCGCCAGCAGCCAAGATAGGTTCGGACTAGCGGGAGGTGGTGGAGAGACCCAGTACTTC
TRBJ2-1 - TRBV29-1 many CSVELTGNSYEQFF TGCAGCGTTGAGCTAACAGGGAATTCTTATGAGCAGTTCTTC
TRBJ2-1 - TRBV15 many CATSRDLLALSYNEQFF TGTGCCACCAGCAGAGATTTACTAGCCCTCTCCTACAATGAGCAGTTCTTC
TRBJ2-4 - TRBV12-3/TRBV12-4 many CASSLGGVKNIQYF TGTGCCAGCAGTTTAGGGGGGGTCAAAAACATTCAGTACTTC
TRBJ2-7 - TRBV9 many CASSVVPGNYEQYF TGTGCCAGCAGCGTAGTTCCAGGGAACTACGAGCAGTACTTC
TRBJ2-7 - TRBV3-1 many CASSQAGTSSSYEQYF TGTGCCAGCAGCCAAGCCGGGACTTCTAGCTCCTACGAGCAGTACTTC
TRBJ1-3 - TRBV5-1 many CASSLAGGTGNTIYF TGCGCCAGCAGCTTGGCTGGGGGCACTGGAAACACCATATATTTT
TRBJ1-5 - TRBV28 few CASSGPSGGNQPQHF TGTGCCAGCAGTGGGCCGTCCGGGGGCAATCAGCCCCAGCATTTT
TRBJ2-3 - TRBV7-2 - CASSLSLYGVTDTQYF TGTGCCAGCAGCTTATCCCTTTACGGGGTAACAGATACGCAGTATTTT
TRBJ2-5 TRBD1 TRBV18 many CASSPGQQETQYF TGTGCCAGCAGCCCGGGACAGCAAGAGACCCAGTACTTC
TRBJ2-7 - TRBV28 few CASSFQGGEYEQYF TGTGCCAGCAGTTTCCAGGGGGGGGAGTACGAGCAGTACTTC
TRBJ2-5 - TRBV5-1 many CASSLEVQGETQYF TGCGCCAGCAGCTTGGAGGTACAAGGGGAGACCCAGTACTTC
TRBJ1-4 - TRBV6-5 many CASSSQPPPNEKLFF TGTGCCAGCAGTTCTCAGCCTCCCCCCAATGAAAAACTGTTTTTT
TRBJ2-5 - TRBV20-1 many CSARDPQTQYF TGCAGTGCAAGGGACCCTCAAACCCAGTACTTC
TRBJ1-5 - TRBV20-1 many CSAKAGRINQPQHF TGCAGTGCTAAGGCAGGGAGAATCAATCAGCCCCAGCATTTT
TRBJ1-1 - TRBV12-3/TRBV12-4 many CASSLGGGAAANTEAFF TGTGCCAGCAGTTTAGGGGGGGGCGCGGCCGCCAACACTGAAGCTTTCTTT
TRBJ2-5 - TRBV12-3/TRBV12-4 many CASSLRGFKETQYF TGTGCCAGCAGTCTTCGCGGGTTCAAAGAGACCCAGTACTTC
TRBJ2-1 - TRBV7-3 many CASSLNRDGYNEQFF TGTGCCAGCAGCTTAAATAGGGACGGTTACAATGAGCAGTTCTTC
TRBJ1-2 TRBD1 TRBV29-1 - CSAILGDREDGYTF TGCAGCGCTATCTTGGGGGACAGGGAAGATGGCTACACCTTC
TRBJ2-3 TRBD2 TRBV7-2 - CASSLKTSRRTDTQYF TGTGCCAGCAGCCTAAAGACTAGCCGACGCACAGATACGCAGTATTTT
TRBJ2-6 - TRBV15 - CATIRPGANVLTF TGTGCCACCATCCGGCCTGGGGCCAACGTCCTGACTTTC
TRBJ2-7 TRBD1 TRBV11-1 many CASTFSNTRDRGSYEQYF TGTGCCAGCACCTTTTCGAATACCCGGGACAGGGGATCCTACGAGCAGTACTTC
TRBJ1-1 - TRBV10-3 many CAISEEVPNTEAFF TGTGCCATCAGTGAGGAGGTTCCGAACACTGAAGCTTTCTTT
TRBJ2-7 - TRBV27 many CASSLFTGATYEQYF TGTGCCAGCAGTTTATTTACAGGAGCGACCTACGAGCAGTACTTC
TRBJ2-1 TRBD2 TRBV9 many CASSVEGRGRAGEQFF TGTGCCAGCAGCGTAGAGGGGCGCGGGAGGGCTGGTGAGCAGTTCTTC
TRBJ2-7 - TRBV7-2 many CASSRGAVEQYF TGTGCCAGCAGTAGGGGGGCGGTCGAGCAGTACTTC
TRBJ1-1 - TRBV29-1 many CSVEDHGNTEAFF TGCAGCGTTGAAGATCATGGGAACACTGAAGCTTTCTTT
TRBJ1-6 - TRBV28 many CASNWGAYNSPLHF TGTGCCAGCAACTGGGGGGCCTATAATTCACCCCTCCACTTT
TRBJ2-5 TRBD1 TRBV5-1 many CASSLGQGQETQYF TGTGCCAGCAGCTTGGGACAGGGCCAAGAGACCCAGTACTTC
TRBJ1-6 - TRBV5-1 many CASSFPGPKSSYNSPLHF TGCGCCAGCAGCTTCCCGGGACCTAAGAGCTCCTATAATTCACCCCTCCACTTT
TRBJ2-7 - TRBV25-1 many CASSDGVASYEQYF TGTGCCAGCAGTGACGGGGTAGCTTCCTACGAGCAGTACTTC
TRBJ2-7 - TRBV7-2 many CASSSNSYEQYF TGTGCCAGCAGCTCCAACTCCTACGAGCAGTACTTC